Presented here are 23 T cell receptor beta chains from one specimen sequenced in a study of T-cell memory formation after mild COVID-19. TCRdb used MiXCR to reprocess the 5' RACE reads, holding one entry per CDR3 protein. The sample has 360,000 or so distinct CDR3 sequences, 25% to 30% seen once. Sequenced input: PBMCs or a T cell subset sorted from them (not recorded which). The receptor set was obtained from an adult woman who had mild COVID-19 (a few samples of this study predate the infection). Cell type and time point are not known.

This clonotype was picked up a small number of times. The rearrangement joins TRBV4-2 to TRBJ2-3; D possibly uses TRBD1 or TRBD2 (5 bases each). The germline V and J ends were trimmed by 1 base and 3 bases, with 20 bases remaining between them. This CDR3 region has 18 residues. The germline CDR1 and CDR2 sequences are LGHNA and YNFKEQ. The CDR3 sequence is CASSQAPRAGSETDTQYF. In nucleotides, the CDR3 is TGTGCCAGCAGCCAAGCACCCCGGGCAGGGAGCGAAACAGATACGCAGTATTTT.

This clonotype was observed a handful of times. This sequence joins TRBV7-8 and TRBJ2-3; TRBD2 matches 12 bases. From germline, CDR1 is SGHVS and CDR2 FQNEAQ. The length of the CDR3 is 20 residues. V trimming: 4 bases; J trimming: 0 bases; junction bases outside the gene matches: 14. Here the CDR3 DNA reads TGTGCCAGCAGCTCGAGACTAGCGGGGGACCCACTTCCTAGCACAGATACGCAGTATTTT. It encodes CASSSRLAGDPLPSTDTQYF. The full variable domain, with the rest looked up from reference TRBV7-8 and TRBJ2-3, is GAGVSQSPRYKVAKRGQDVALRCDPISGHVSLFWYQQALGQGPEFLTYFQNEAQLDKSGLPSDRFFAERPEGSVSTLKIQRTQQEDSAVYLCASSSRLAGDPLPSTDTQYFGPGTRLTVL.

This clonotype has only a few counts. The V and J genes are TRBV9 and TRBJ2-3; 8 nucleotides align to TRBD1. This CDR3 region has 14 residues. Germline-derived CDR1 and CDR2 are SGDLS and YYNGEE. The ends lost 2 bases at V and 4 bases at J; junction bases unmatched: 3. The CDR3 loop is CASSVGQGADTQYF. The CDR3 DNA follows: TGTGCCAGCAGCGTTGGACAGGGTGCAGATACGCAGTATTTT.

The chain carries TRBV7-8 and TRBJ2-7, with 12 bases aligning to TRBD2. The CDR3 totals 16 residues. In germline, CDR1 is SGHVS, CDR2 FQNEAQ. Germline trimming cut 4 bases from V and 3 bases from J; bases unmatched to any gene: 7. The CDR3: CASSSRTSGASYEQYF. In nucleotides, the CDR3 is TGTGCCAGCAGCTCGCGGACTAGCGGGGCAAGCTACGAGCAGTACTTC.

This clonotype was seen a handful of times. V usage is TRBV9 and J usage is TRBJ2-2; D is ambiguous. CDR1 is SGDLS and CDR2 is YYNGEE in the germline V gene. The V end was cut by 2 bases, the J end by 4 bases, with 15 bases between. The CDR3 has 16 amino acids. CDR3 nucleotide sequence: TGTGCCAGCAGCGTCCTAGGAGCAGGTAGCACCGGGGAGCTGTTTTTT. This sequence encodes CASSVLGAGSTGELFF.

The V call is TRBV12-3 or TRBV12-4, the J call TRBJ2-2; weak D call: TRBD2 (6 bases). This CDR3 is built from 13 residues. Trimming cost V 5 bases and J 6 bases, with 10 bases left between them. The CDR3: CASSNSGAGELFF. In DNA form, the CDR3 reads TGTGCCAGCAGTAATTCGGGGGCCGGGGAGCTGTTTTTT.

This clonotype occurred a few times. The chain has TRBV7-9 and TRBJ2-1; D not resolved. V lost 8 bases and J 3 bases, leaving 8 bases between the germline ends. There are 12 residues in the CDR3. Germline V gene sequence: CDR1 SEHNR, CDR2 FQNEAQ (reference sequence). CDR3 DNA: TGTGCCAGCTGCCCAAACTACAATGAGCAGTTCTTC. Residues: CASCPNYNEQFF.

The V and J genes are TRBV6-5 and TRBJ2-1, with TRBD1 identical over 7 bases. Germline CDR1 is MNHEY and CDR2 is SVGAGI. The V gene end was trimmed by 1 base and the J gene end by 8 bases; junction bases not matched to a gene: 8. The CDR3 extends over 15 amino acids. CDR3: CASSYFGTGVYEQFF. The DNA of the CDR3 is TGTGCCAGCAGTTACTTCGGCACAGGGGTCTATGAGCAGTTCTTC.

The gene calls are TRBV12-3 or TRBV12-4 and TRBJ1-2; possible D gene TRBD1, 5 bases. The germline V and J ends were trimmed by 7 bases and 7 bases, with 16 bases remaining between them. The CDR3 covers 13 residues. Here the CDR3 reads CASTLWGGGGYTF. CDR3 nucleotide sequence: TGTGCCAGCACCCTGTGGGGGGGAGGTGGCTACACCTTC.

This clonotype was observed a few times. This chain joins TRBV3-1 and TRBJ2-5; maybe TRBD2 (6 bases). Deletions cut 3 bases from V and 5 bases from J, with 7 bases between. Germline CDR1 is LGHDT and CDR2 is YNNKEL (reference sequence). This CDR3 has 12 amino acids. CDR3 bases: TGTGCCAGCAGCCAGCGGGGCGAGACCCAGTACTTC. It encodes CASSQRGETQYF.

The table lists this clonotype with a few counts. This sequence joins TRBV15 and TRBJ2-3; TRBD1 matches at 9 bases. This CDR3 comprises 15 residues. Germline V lookup: CDR1 LNHNV, CDR2 YYDKDF (reference sequence). V was clipped by 4 bases and J by 8 bases; unmatched bases: 10. The CDR3 region has the DNA TGTGCCACCAGCAAGTCCGGGACAGGGAAACTTACGCAGTATTTT. Protein: CATSKSGTGKLTQYF.

The chain is built from TRBV5-1 and TRBJ2-2, with TRBD1 matching over 7 bases. Losses at the gene ends were 3 bases for V and 5 bases for J; bases not matched to a gene: 7. The CDR3 totals 15 residues. Germline V lookup: CDR1 SGHRS, CDR2 YFSETQ. Written as DNA, the CDR3 is TGCGCCAGCAGCTACCGGACAGGTCAAACCGGGGAGCTGTTTTTT. Encoded protein: CASSYRTGQTGELFF.

This chain uses TRBV29-1 with TRBJ2-3; 7 bases match TRBD2. Germline loops: CDR1 SQVTM, CDR2 ANQGSEA. This CDR3 comprises 15 residues. The trim removed 0 bases at V and 2 bases at J, leaving 5 bases unmatched. Written as DNA, the CDR3 is TGCAGCGTTGAAGATCCGCTAGCGGCCACAGATACGCAGTATTTT. It yields the protein CSVEDPLAATDTQYF.

V and J are TRBV2 and TRBJ2-1, with 8 bases matching TRBD2. The CDR3 loop spans 15 amino acids. Germline V CDR1 and CDR2: SNHLY, FYNNEI. V was clipped by 7 bases and J by 2 bases; unmatched bases: 7. The chain's CDR3 is CASKGSGETYNEQFF. The CDR3 DNA follows: TGTGCCAGCAAGGGTAGCGGGGAAACCTACAATGAGCAGTTCTTC. Full variable domain (missing parts from reference TRBV2 and TRBJ2-1): EPEVTQTPSHQVTQMGQEVILRCVPISNHLYFYWYRQILGQKVEFLVSFYNNEISEKSEIFDDQFSVERPDGSNFTLKIRSTKLEDSAMYFCASKGSGETYNEQFFGPGTRLTVL.

The chain has TRBV7-2 and TRBJ2-1; 7 nucleotides match TRBD1. V dropped 5 bases and J dropped 8; count of bases not matched to a gene: 9. CDR3 size: 14 residues. Per germline, CDR1 SGHTA and CDR2 FQGNSA. The CDR3 loop reads CASSRNRGGDEQFF. The CDR3 bases are TGTGCCAGCAGCCGAAACAGGGGCGGCGATGAGCAGTTCTTC.

This clonotype was observed a few times. The chain has TRBV20-1 and TRBJ2-5; D gene uncertain. CDR3 length: 12 amino acids. V was shortened by 3 bases and J by 3 bases, with 8 bases between the two germline ends. Germline values: CDR1 DFQATT, CDR2 SNEGSKA (reference sequence). In DNA form, the CDR3 reads TGCAGTGCTAGCGACTCTGAAGAGACCCAGTACTTC. It yields the protein CSASDSEETQYF.

The chain has TRBV7-8 and TRBJ1-6, with D tentatively TRBD1 (5 bases). V was shortened by 5 bases and J by 8 bases, with 19 bases between the two germline ends. From germline, CDR1 is SGHVS and CDR2 FQNEAQ. This CDR3 is built from 16 residues. For the CDR3, the DNA is TGTGCCAGCAGCCCAAGCCGACAGCTGGATCATTCACCCCTCCACTTT. This sequence encodes CASSPSRQLDHSPLHF. The entire variable domain, with the rest obtained from reference TRBV7-8 and TRBJ1-6, is as follows: GAGVSQSPRYKVAKRGQDVALRCDPISGHVSLFWYQQALGQGPEFLTYFQNEAQLDKSGLPSDRFFAERPEGSVSTLKIQRTQQEDSAVYLCASSPSRQLDHSPLHFGNGTRLTVT.

About this clonotype: Mismatch with germline at one junction end may stem from a read error. The V call is TRBV6-2 or TRBV6-3, the J call TRBJ2-3, with D hard to call. Germline CDR1 is MNHEY and CDR2 is SVGEGT. The CDR3 extends over 13 amino acids. The CDR3 region is CDSSYTGWDTQYF. As DNA, the CDR3 is TGTGACAGCAGTTACACCGGTTGGGATACGCAGTATTTT.

This clonotype has a handful of counts. The chain recombines TRBV12-3 or TRBV12-4 with TRBJ1-1; no firm D call. Trimming cost V 7 bases and J 4 bases, with 13 bases left between them. This CDR3 is built from 13 residues. CDR3 region: CASTLIGFTEAFF. The CDR3 bases are TGTGCCAGCACGCTAATCGGGTTCACTGAAGCTTTCTTT.

The chain recombines TRBV6-5 with TRBJ1-2; 8 bases align to TRBD1. With V trimmed by 0 bases and J by 6 bases, 6 bases remained unmatched. CDR3 length equals 15 residues. CDR1 and CDR2 from the germline V gene are MNHEY and SVGAGI. The CDR3, as DNA: TGTGCCAGCAGTTACTCGCCAGGGGGCAGGGATGGCTACACCTTC. This codes for CASSYSPGGRDGYTF.

This clonotype was observed a single time. The gene calls are TRBV14 and TRBJ2-7; D possibly corresponds to TRBD1 (5 bases). Trimming took 5 bases from V and 2 from J, leaving 10 bases between them. From germline, CDR1 is SGHDN and CDR2 FVKESK. This CDR3 region has 13 residues. The CDR3: CASSYDRAYEQYF. CDR3 sequence (DNA): TGTGCCAGCAGCTACGACAGAGCCTACGAGCAGTACTTC.

This clonotype was counted only a few times. The chain joins TRBV7-8 to TRBJ1-5; tentatively, D is TRBD1 (5 bases). Trimming left V 1 base short and J 7 bases short, with 8 bases between. From germline, CDR1 is SGHVS and CDR2 FQNEAQ. The CDR3 is 13 amino acids. CDR3 nucleotide sequence: TGTGCCAGCAGCTTAGTCGGACAACAGCCCCAGCATTTT. It encodes CASSLVGQQPQHF.

In this sample, this clonotype turned up a few times. This rearrangement joins TRBV24-1 to TRBJ2-3, with D tentatively TRBD1 or TRBD2 (5 bases each). The germline gives CDR1 KGHDR, CDR2 SFDVKD. This CDR3 spans 14 amino acids. Trimming pared 7 bases from V and 0 bases from J, leaving 10 bases between. The CDR3 DNA reads TGTGCCACCAGCCTCGGGGCTAGCACAGATACGCAGTATTTT. It translates to CATSLGASTDTQYF.